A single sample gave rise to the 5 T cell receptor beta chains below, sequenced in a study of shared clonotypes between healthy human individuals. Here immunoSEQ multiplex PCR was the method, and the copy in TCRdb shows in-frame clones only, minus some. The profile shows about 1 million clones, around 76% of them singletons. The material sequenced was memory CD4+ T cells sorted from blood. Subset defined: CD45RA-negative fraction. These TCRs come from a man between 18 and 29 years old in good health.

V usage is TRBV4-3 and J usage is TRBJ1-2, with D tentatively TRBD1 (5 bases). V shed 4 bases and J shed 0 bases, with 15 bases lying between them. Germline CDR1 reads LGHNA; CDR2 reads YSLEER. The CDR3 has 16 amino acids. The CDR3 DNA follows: TGCGCCAGCAGCCTTCAATCCGGGACGGCTAACTATGGCTACACCTTC. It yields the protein CASSLQSGTANYGYTF.

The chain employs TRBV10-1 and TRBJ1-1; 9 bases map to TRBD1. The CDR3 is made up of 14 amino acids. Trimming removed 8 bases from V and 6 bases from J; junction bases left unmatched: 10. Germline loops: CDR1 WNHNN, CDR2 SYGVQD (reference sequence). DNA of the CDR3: TGCGCCAGCGGCGAAAGGGACAGGGAAGCTGAAGCTTTCTTT. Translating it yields CASGERDREAEAFF.

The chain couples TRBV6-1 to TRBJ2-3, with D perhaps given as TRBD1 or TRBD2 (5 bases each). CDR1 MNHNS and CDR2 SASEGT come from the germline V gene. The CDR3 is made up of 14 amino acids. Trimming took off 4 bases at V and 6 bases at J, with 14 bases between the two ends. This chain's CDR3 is CASSGGSLGDTQYF. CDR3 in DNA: TGTGCCAGCAGTGGGGGGTCCTTAGGGGATACGCAGTATTTT.

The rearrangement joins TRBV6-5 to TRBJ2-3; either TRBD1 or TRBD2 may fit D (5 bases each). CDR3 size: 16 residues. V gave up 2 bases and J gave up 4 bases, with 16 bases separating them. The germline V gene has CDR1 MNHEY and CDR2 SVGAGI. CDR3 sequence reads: CASSYEGPKISDTQYF. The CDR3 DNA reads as TGTGCCAGCAGTTACGAGGGACCAAAAATCTCAGATACGCAGTATTTT.

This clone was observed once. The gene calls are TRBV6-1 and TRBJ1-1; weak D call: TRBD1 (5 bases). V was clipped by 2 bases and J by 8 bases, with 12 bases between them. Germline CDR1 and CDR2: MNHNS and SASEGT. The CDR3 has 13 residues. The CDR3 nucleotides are TGTGCCAGCAGTGAAATTCAGGGCTGGGAAGCTTTCTTT. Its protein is CASSEIQGWEAFF.